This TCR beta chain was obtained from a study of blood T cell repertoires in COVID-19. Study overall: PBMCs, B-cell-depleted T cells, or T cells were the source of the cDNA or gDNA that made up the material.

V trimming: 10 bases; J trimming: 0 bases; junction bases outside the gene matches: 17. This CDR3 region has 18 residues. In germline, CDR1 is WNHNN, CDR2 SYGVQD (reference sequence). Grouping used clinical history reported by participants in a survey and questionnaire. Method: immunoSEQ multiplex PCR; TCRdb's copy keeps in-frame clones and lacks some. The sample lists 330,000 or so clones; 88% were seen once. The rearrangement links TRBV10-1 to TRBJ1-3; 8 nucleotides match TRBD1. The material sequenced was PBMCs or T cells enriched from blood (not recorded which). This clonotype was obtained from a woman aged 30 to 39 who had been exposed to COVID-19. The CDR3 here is CAILEGTTGVLSGNTIYF. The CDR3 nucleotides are TGCGCCATCTTAGAGGGGACGACAGGGGTGCTCTCTGGAAACACCATATATTTT.